This T cell receptor (beta chain) was sequenced during a study of blood T cell repertoires in COVID-19. Turning to the study itself: Samples of COVID-19 (acute and convalescent) were obtained from the United States, Italy and Spain. From T cells, B-cell-depleted T cells, or PBMCs came the material, which was cDNA or gDNA.

This clone was found once. How the authors handled the data: Scientists estimated how many nucleated cells there were by amplifying reference gene primers. Data came from immunoSEQ multiplex PCR; TCRdb stores just in-frame clones and leaves some out. The DNA was the basis for D and trimming; V, J and clone size are from that table. The sample lists about 80,000 clones; around 88% were seen once. Material: peripheral blood. The TCR was taken from a man aged 25 to 45 with acute or convalescent COVID-19.

CDR3 region: CASSLDRASGTYEQYF. DNA for the CDR3: TGTGCCAGCAGCTTAGATCGGGCTAGCGGGACGTACGAGCAGTACTTC. The rearrangement links TRBV11-2 to TRBJ2-7; 9 positions agree with TRBD2. There are 16 residues in the CDR3. Germline CDR1 and CDR2: SGHAT and FQNNGV. Trimming cost V 0 bases and J 4 bases; bases outside gene matches: 7.